The T cell receptor beta chain described here comes from a study of blood T cell repertoires in COVID-19. In the authors' methods: Nucleated cell number was recorded as an estimate derived from reference gene primer amplification. Assay used: immunoSEQ multiplex PCR; TCRdb lists only in-frame clones, some missing. That table gives V, J and clone size, and the DNA gave D and trimming. The sample yields some 65,000 clones, around 88% seen once. Note on this clone: Germline is not matched at one junction end, which may reflect a read error.

Sequencing was performed on peripheral blood. The source is a woman older than 75 with active COVID-19.

In nucleotides, the CDR3 is TGTGCCAGCAGCGCGGGACAGCTTAACATTCAGCTCTTC. It translates to CASSAGQLNIQLF. This sequence joins TRBV5-4 and TRBJ2-1; tentative D call: TRBD1 (7 bases). This CDR3 comprises 13 residues. Germline V gives CDR1 SGHNT, CDR2 YYREEE (reference sequence).